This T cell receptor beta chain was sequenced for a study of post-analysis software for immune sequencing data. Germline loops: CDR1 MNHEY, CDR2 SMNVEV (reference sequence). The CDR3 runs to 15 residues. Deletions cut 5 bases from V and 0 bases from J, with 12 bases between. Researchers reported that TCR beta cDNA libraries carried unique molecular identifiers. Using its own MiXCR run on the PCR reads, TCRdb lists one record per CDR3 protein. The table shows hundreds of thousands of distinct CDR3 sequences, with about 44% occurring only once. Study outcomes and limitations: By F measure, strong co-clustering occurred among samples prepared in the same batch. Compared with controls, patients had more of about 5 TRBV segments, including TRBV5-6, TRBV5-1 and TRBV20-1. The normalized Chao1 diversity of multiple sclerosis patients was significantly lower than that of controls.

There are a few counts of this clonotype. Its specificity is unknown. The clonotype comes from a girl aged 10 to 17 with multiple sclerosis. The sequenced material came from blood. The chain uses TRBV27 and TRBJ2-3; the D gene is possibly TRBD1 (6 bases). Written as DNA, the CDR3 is TGTGCCAGCAGTCCCTCGACAGGAAGCACAGATACGCAGTATTTT. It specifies CASSPSTGSTDTQYF.